Listed below are T cell receptor beta chains from one sample, sequenced in a study of T-cell memory formation after mild COVID-19. TCRdb passed the 5' RACE reads through MiXCR, listing each CDR3 protein once. The sample carries about 410,000 distinct CDR3 sequences, about a sixth recorded once. Sequenced: PBMCs or a T cell subset sorted from them (not recorded which). These receptors all come from a young man who had mild COVID-19 (a few samples of this study predate the infection). Cell type and time point are not known. The CDR3 runs from the conserved cysteine through the conserved F or W. The D gene is left open where the match is weak. Expanded clones get a size class; other rows say once, few or many, or leave the size out.

v_gene	j_gene	d_gene	abundance	CDR3aa	CDR3nt
TRBV12-3/TRBV12-4	TRBJ1-5	TRBD1	.	CASSLQQGARPQHF	TGTGCCAGCAGTTTGCAACAGGGGGCAAGGCCCCAGCATTTT
TRBV5-6	TRBJ2-1	TRBD1	.	CASSFLQGGHNEQFF	TGTGCCAGCAGCTTTTTACAGGGGGGCCACAATGAGCAGTTCTTC
TRBV5-1	TRBJ2-1	.	few	CASSSSPLSSYNEQFF	TGCGCCAGCAGCTCCTCCCCACTGAGCTCCTACAATGAGCAGTTCTTC
TRBV11-2	TRBJ2-1	.	many	CASSPYPGGPGDEQFF	TGTGCCAGCAGCCCCTATCCCGGGGGGCCGGGCGATGAGCAGTTCTTC
TRBV7-2	TRBJ2-5	TRBD1	.	CASRQNRGETQYF	TGTGCCAGCAGACAAAACAGGGGGGAGACCCAGTACTTC
TRBV9	TRBJ2-1	TRBD1	few	CASSGHRGPRGEQFF	TGTGCCAGCAGCGGACACAGGGGGCCGAGGGGTGAGCAGTTCTTC
TRBV7-4	TRBJ1-1	TRBD1	.	CASSAPDRGVEAFF	TGTGCCAGCAGCGCCCCGGACAGGGGCGTTGAAGCTTTCTTT
TRBV29-1	TRBJ2-1	TRBD1	.	CSGRRDRGPYEQFF	TGCAGCGGAAGGCGGGACAGGGGGCCGTATGAGCAGTTCTTC
TRBV15	TRBJ1-4	.	.	CATSRDTRQINEKLFF	TGTGCCACCAGCAGAGATACCCGACAGATTAATGAAAAACTGTTTTTT
TRBV2	TRBJ1-6	.	.	CASSEESSPLHF	TGTGCCAGCAGTGAAGAGAGTTCACCCCTCCACTTT
TRBV29-1	TRBJ2-5	.	.	CSVGVTETQYF	TGCAGCGTTGGGGTCACGGAGACCCAGTACTTC
TRBV7-2	TRBJ1-4	.	.	CASSLYCEKLFF	TGTGCCAGCAGCTTATATTGTGAAAAACTGTTTTTT
TRBV7-2	TRBJ2-2	.	.	CASSLSPASAGGGTGELFF	TGTGCCAGCAGCTTATCTCCGGCTAGCGCCGGTGGGGGAACCGGGGAGCTGTTTTTT
TRBV10-2	TRBJ2-7	.	few	CASQDQTYEQYF	TGCGCCAGCCAGGACCAGACCTACGAGCAGTACTTC
TRBV19	TRBJ2-1	TRBD1	.	CASSAWDRDEQFF	TGTGCCAGTAGTGCATGGGACAGGGATGAGCAGTTCTTC
TRBV10-1	TRBJ1-1	.	.	CASSESFGRNTEAFF	TGCGCCAGCAGTGAGTCATTCGGCAGGAACACTGAAGCTTTCTTT
TRBV20-1	TRBJ2-2	TRBD1	few	CSARGKVGQGSGELFF	TGCAGTGCTAGAGGGAAAGTGGGACAGGGGTCCGGGGAGCTGTTTTTT
TRBV20-1	TRBJ1-1	TRBD1	few	CSAREGRGRAEAFF	TGCAGTGCTAGAGAAGGCAGGGGGAGGGCTGAAGCTTTCTTT
TRBV5-1	TRBJ2-2	.	many	CASSPDFSGTGELFF	TGCGCCAGCAGTCCGGATTTCTCGGGGACCGGGGAGCTGTTTTTT
TRBV12-3/TRBV12-4	TRBJ2-1	.	.	CASSPRLRNEQFF	TGTGCCAGCAGTCCAAGACTGCGCAATGAGCAGTTCTTC
TRBV30	TRBJ2-3	.	.	CAWSKGTYMGTSTDTQYF	TGTGCCTGGAGCAAGGGCACCTACATGGGGACGAGCACAGATACGCAGTATTTT
TRBV21-1	TRBJ2-3	.	few	CASSKAPQGEADTQYF	TGTGCCAGCAGCAAAGCGCCTCAGGGCGAGGCAGATACGCAGTATTTT
TRBV6-5	TRBJ1-1	.	.	CASSYAGREAEAFF	TGTGCCAGCAGTTACGCAGGGCGTGAGGCTGAAGCTTTCTTT
TRBV5-1	TRBJ2-1	.	few	CASSLEGRGRWPRDEQFF	TGCGCCAGCAGCTTGGAGGGAAGGGGTCGCTGGCCGAGGGATGAGCAGTTCTTC
TRBV9	TRBJ2-3	TRBD2	.	CASGLAGEGTQYF	TGTGCCAGCGGACTAGCGGGGGAAGGTACGCAGTATTTT
TRBV12-3/TRBV12-4	TRBJ2-5	.	.	CASMGRQYQETQYF	TGTGCCAGTATGGGCAGGCAATATCAAGAGACCCAGTACTTC
TRBV7-7	TRBJ2-5	TRBD1	few	CASKNGQGPQETQYF	TGTGCTAGCAAGAATGGACAGGGGCCCCAAGAGACCCAGTACTTC
TRBV9	TRBJ1-1	.	few	CASSRRAGNTEAFF	TGTGCCAGCAGTCGTAGAGCTGGGAACACTGAAGCTTTCTTT
TRBV28	TRBJ2-3	TRBD2	many	CASRGGGAIDTQYF	TGTGCCAGTCGCGGCGGGGGGGCGATAGATACGCAGTATTTT
TRBV5-1	TRBJ2-7	TRBD1	.	CASSLSGVGTDLYEQYF	TGCGCCAGCAGCTTGAGCGGAGTTGGGACAGACCTCTACGAGCAGTACTTC
TRBV29-1	TRBJ1-2	.	.	CSVEVPTQGSPLRSYTF	TGCAGCGTTGAAGTCCCCACACAGGGATCACCCCTCCGGAGCTACACCTTC
TRBV10-2	TRBJ1-1	.	few	CASSESTLSAFF	TGCGCCAGCAGTGAGTCGACCCTATCAGCTTTCTTT
TRBV7-2	TRBJ1-6	.	.	CASSFEASSYNSPLHF	TGTGCCAGCAGCTTTGAGGCCAGCTCCTATAATTCACCCCTCCACTTT
TRBV28	TRBJ1-1	.	few	CASRSGGPLGTPKGTEAFF	TGTGCCAGCAGATCGGGGGGGCCGCTTGGAACCCCCAAGGGCACTGAAGCTTTCTTT
TRBV11-2	TRBJ1-2	.	many	CASSTEATSRYTF	TGTGCCAGCAGCACCGAGGCGACTAGTCGCTACACCTTC
TRBV5-1	TRBJ1-2	.	.	CASSVSRDASGYTF	TGCGCCAGCAGCGTGTCCCGTGACGCCAGTGGCTACACCTTC
TRBV7-2	TRBJ2-1	TRBD2	many	CASRFGGGNEQFF	TGTGCCAGCAGATTCGGCGGGGGCAATGAGCAGTTCTTC
TRBV24-1	TRBJ1-5	.	.	CATSGTGAQPQHF	TGTGCCACCAGTGGGACGGGCGCGCAGCCCCAGCATTTT
TRBV19	TRBJ2-6	TRBD1	.	CASSDTGAGANVLTF	TGTGCCAGTAGTGATACAGGGGCTGGGGCCAACGTCCTGACTTTC
TRBV7-9	TRBJ2-1	TRBD1	many	CASSAGQGTYNEQFF	TGTGCCAGCAGCGCCGGACAGGGCACCTACAATGAGCAGTTCTTC
TRBV4-1	TRBJ1-1	TRBD1	.	CASSAQGIKTEAFF	TGCGCCAGCAGCGCACAGGGGATCAAGACTGAAGCTTTCTTT
TRBV12-3/TRBV12-4	TRBJ1-3	.	few	CASSFYSSGNTIYF	TGTGCCAGCAGTTTCTACAGCTCTGGAAACACCATATATTTT
TRBV12-3/TRBV12-4	TRBJ1-4	.	few	CASSLWENEKLFF	TGTGCCAGCAGTTTATGGGAGAATGAAAAACTGTTTTTT
TRBV6-1	TRBJ1-1	.	few	CASSEAGWGPTEAFF	TGTGCCAGCAGTGAAGCGGGGTGGGGGCCTACTGAAGCTTTCTTT
TRBV6-5	TRBJ1-2	.	.	CASSYSLGFGYTF	TGTGCCAGCAGTTACTCACTGGGTTTTGGCTACACCTTC
TRBV19	TRBJ2-1	.	.	CASSTSGRNEQFF	TGTGCCAGTAGTACGTCAGGGAGGAATGAGCAGTTCTTC
TRBV20-1	TRBJ1-6	.	many	CSARGHRENSPLHF	TGCAGTGCTAGAGGCCACAGGGAGAATTCACCCCTCCACTTT
TRBV5-1	TRBJ2-2	.	few	CASSTVAPDTGELFF	TGCGCCAGCAGCACTGTGGCCCCGGACACCGGGGAGCTGTTTTTT
TRBV27	TRBJ1-6	TRBD1	many	CASADRNSPLHF	TGTGCCAGCGCGGACAGGAATTCACCCCTCCACTTT
TRBV6-2/TRBV6-3	TRBJ2-7	.	few	CASSYSLGRYEQYF	TGTGCCAGCAGTTACTCCCTCGGTCGATACGAGCAGTACTTC
TRBV7-2	TRBJ1-2	.	many	CASSLAGGYGYTF	TGTGCCAGCAGCTTAGCAGGGGGCTATGGCTACACCTTC
TRBV4-1	TRBJ1-2	.	.	CASSQLRGGYTF	TGCGCCAGCAGCCAACTCAGGGGTGGCTACACCTTC
TRBV5-1	TRBJ1-1	TRBD1	.	CASSLARGGTEAFF	TGCGCCAGCAGCTTAGCCAGGGGGGGCACTGAAGCTTTCTTT
TRBV7-6	TRBJ2-3	TRBD1	.	CASSLGDRQMDTQYF	TGTGCCAGCAGCTTAGGGGACAGGCAGATGGATACGCAGTATTTT
TRBV5-1	TRBJ1-3	.	.	CASSSEAGTAGNTIYF	TGCGCCAGCAGCTCTGAGGCGGGAACGGCTGGAAACACCATATATTTT
TRBV6-2/TRBV6-3	TRBJ2-5	.	.	CASSGWGAGPETQYF	TGTGCCAGCAGCGGATGGGGGGCAGGTCCGGAGACCCAGTACTTC
TRBV6-5	TRBJ1-6	.	.	CASSYLGNSPLHF	TGTGCCAGCAGTTACTTGGGGAATTCACCCCTCCACTTT